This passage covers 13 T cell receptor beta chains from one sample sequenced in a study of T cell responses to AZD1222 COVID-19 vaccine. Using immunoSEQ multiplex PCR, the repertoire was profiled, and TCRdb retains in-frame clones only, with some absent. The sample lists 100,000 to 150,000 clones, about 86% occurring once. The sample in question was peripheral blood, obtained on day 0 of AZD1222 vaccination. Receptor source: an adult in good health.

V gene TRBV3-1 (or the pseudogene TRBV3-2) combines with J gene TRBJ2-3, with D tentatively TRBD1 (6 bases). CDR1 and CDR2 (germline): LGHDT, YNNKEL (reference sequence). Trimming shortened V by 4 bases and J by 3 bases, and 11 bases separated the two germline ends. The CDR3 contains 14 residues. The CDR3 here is CASSRDIATDTQYF. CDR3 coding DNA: TGTGCCAGCAGCCGGGACATCGCGACAGATACGCAGTATTTT.

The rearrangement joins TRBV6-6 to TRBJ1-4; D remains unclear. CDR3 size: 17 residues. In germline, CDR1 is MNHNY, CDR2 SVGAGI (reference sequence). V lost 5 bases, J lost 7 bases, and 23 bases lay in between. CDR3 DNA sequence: TGTGCCAGCAGTCCTAACGCAGCTCGTACAAGCTCTGAAAAACTGTTTTTT. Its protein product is CASSPNAARTSSEKLFF.

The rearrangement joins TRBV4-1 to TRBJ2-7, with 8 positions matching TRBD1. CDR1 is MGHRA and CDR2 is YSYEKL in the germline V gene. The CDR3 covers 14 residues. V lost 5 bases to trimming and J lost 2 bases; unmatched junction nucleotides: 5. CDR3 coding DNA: TGCGCCAGCAGCTATGGACAGGGAACCTACGAGCAGTACTTC. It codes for CASSYGQGTYEQYF.

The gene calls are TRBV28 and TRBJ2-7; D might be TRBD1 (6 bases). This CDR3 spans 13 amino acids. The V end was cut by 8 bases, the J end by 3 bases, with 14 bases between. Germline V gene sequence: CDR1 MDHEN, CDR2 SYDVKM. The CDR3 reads CASSGVPIYEQYF. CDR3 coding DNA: TGTGCCAGCTCAGGGGTCCCGATCTACGAGCAGTACTTC.

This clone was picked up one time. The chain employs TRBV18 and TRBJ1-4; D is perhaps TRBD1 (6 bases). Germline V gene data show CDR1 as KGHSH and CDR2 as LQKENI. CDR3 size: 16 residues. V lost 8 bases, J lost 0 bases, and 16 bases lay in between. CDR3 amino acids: CASGMQGPSTNEKLFF. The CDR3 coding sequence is TGTGCCAGCGGGATGCAGGGGCCCTCAACTAATGAAAAACTGTTTTTT.

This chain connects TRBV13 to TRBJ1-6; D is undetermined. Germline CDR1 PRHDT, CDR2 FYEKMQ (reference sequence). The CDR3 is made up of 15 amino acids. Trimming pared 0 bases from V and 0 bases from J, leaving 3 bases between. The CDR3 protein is CASSLGSSYNSPLHF. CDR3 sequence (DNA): TGTGCCAGCAGCTTAGGGAGCTCCTATAATTCACCCCTCCACTTT. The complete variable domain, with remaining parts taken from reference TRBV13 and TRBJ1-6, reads AAGVIQSPRHLIKEKRETATLKCYPIPRHDTVYWYQQGPGQDPQFLISFYEKMQSDKGSIPDRFSAQQFSDYHSELNMSSLELGDSALYFCASSLGSSYNSPLHFGNGTRLTVT.

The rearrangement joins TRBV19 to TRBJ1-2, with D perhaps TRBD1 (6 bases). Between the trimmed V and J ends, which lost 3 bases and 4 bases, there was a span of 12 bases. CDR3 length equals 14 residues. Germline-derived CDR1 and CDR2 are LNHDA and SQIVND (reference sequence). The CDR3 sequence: CASSIAGTRYGYTF. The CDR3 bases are TGTGCCAGTAGTATCGCCGGGACACGCTATGGCTACACCTTC.

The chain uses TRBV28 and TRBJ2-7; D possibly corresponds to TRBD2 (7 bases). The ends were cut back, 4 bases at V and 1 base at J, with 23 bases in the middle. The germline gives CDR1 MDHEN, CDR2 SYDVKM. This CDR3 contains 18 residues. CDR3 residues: CASSSEGRGTSASYEQYF. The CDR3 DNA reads TGTGCCAGCAGTTCAGAGGGGCGGGGGACATCGGCTTCCTACGAGCAGTACTTC.

The CDR3 coding sequence is TGTGCCTGGAGTTGGTCGGAGGGAGGCTACGAGCAGTACTTC. Translation: CAWSWSEGGYEQYF. The chain combines TRBV30 with TRBJ2-7; D perhaps matches TRBD2 (6 bases). The CDR3 extends over 14 amino acids. The V gene lost 2 bases and the J gene lost 3 bases, with 14 bases spanning the gap. Germline loops: CDR1 GTSNPN, CDR2 SVGIG (reference sequence).

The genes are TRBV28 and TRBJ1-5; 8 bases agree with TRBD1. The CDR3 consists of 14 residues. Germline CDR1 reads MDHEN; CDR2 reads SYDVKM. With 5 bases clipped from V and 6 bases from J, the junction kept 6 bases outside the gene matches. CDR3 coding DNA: TGTGCCAGCAGTCTCGGACAGGGCTCTCAGCCCCAGCATTTT. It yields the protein CASSLGQGSQPQHF.

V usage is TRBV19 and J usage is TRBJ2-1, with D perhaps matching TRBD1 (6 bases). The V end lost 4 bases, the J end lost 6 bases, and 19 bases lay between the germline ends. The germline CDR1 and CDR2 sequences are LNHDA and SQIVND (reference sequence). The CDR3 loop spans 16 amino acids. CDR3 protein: CASSTLGQGLGNEQFF. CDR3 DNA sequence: TGTGCCAGTAGTACCCTAGGGCAGGGGCTCGGCAATGAGCAGTTCTTC.

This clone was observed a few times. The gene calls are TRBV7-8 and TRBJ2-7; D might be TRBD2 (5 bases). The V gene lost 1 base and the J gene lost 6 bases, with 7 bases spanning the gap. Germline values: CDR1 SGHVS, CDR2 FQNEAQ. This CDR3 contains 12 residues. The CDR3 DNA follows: TGTGCCAGCAGCTTAGAGAGGGTCGAGCAGTACTTC. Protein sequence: CASSLERVEQYF.

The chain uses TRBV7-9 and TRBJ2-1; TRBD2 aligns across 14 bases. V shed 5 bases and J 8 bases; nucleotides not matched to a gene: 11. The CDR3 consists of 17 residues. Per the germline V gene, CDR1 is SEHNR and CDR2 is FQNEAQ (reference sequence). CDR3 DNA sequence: TGTGCCAGCAGCCCAGCCCCGACTAGCGGGGGGGCGTATGAGCAGTTCTTC. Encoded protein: CASSPAPTSGGAYEQFF. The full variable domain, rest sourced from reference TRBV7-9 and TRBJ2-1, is DTGVSQNPRHKITKRGQNVTFRCDPISEHNRLYWYRQTLGQGPEFLTYFQNEAQLEKSRLLSDRFSAERPKGSFSTLEIQRTEQGDSAMYLCASSPAPTSGGAYEQFFGPGTRLTVL.